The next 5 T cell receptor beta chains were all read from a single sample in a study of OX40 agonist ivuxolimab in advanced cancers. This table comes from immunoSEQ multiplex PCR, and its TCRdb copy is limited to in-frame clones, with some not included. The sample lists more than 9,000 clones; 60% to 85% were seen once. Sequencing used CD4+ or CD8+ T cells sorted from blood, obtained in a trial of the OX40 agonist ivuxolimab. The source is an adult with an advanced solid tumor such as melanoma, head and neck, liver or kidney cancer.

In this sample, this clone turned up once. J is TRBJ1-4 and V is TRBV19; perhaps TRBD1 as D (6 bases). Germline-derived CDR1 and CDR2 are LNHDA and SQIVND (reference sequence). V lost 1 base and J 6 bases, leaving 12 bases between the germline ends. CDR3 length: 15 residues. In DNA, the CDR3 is TGTGCCAGTAGTATAGTCTATCGGACAGATGAAAAACTGTTTTTT. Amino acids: CASSIVYRTDEKLFF.

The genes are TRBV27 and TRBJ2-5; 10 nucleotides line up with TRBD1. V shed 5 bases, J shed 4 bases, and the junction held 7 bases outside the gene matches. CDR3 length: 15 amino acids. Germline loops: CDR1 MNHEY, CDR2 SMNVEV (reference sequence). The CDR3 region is CASSPFGDRGETQYF. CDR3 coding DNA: TGTGCCAGCAGTCCCTTCGGGGACAGGGGAGAGACCCAGTACTTC.

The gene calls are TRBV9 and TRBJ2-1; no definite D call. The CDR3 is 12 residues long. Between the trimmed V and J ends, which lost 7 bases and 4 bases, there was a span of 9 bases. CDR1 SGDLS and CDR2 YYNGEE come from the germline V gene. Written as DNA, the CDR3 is TGTGCCAGCGGGATGGTTTACAATGAGCAGTTCTTC. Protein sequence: CASGMVYNEQFF.

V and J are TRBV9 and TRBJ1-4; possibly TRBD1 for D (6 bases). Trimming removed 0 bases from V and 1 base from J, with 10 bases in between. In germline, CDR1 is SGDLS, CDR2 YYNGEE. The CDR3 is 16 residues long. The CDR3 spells CASSVGQGGTNEKLFF. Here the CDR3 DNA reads TGTGCCAGCAGCGTAGGACAAGGGGGAACTAATGAAAAACTGTTTTTT.

This CDR3 reads CTSSQALRQGANTGELFF. CDR3 DNA sequence: TGCACCAGCAGCCAGGCCCTAAGACAGGGGGCGAACACCGGGGAGCTGTTTTTT. V is TRBV1 and J is TRBJ2-2; TRBD1 was called by the table and not checked on the DNA. TRBV1 is a pseudogene segment. The CDR3 runs to 18 residues.